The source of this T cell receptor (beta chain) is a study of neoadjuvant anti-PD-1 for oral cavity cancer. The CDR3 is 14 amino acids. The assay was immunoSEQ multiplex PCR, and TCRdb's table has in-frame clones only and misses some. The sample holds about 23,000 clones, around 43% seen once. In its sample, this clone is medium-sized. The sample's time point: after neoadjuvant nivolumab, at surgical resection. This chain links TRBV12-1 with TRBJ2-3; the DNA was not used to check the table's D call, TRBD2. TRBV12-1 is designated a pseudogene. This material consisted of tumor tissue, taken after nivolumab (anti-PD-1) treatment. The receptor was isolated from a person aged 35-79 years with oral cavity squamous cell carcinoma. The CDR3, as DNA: TGTGCCAGCAAGGCCGGGGGGTACACAGATACGCAGTATTTT. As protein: CASKAGGYTDTQYF.